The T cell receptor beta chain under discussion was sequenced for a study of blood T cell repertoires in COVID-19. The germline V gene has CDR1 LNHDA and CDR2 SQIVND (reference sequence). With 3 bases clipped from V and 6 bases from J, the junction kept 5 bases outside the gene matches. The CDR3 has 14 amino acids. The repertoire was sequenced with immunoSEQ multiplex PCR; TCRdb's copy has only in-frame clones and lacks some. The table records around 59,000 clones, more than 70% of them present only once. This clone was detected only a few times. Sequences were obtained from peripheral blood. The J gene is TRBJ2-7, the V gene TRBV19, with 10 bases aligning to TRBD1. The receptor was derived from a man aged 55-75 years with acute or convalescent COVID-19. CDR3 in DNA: TGTGCCAGTAGTATCACGGGACAGGGGTCCGAGCAGTACTTC. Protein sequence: CASSITGQGSEQYF.